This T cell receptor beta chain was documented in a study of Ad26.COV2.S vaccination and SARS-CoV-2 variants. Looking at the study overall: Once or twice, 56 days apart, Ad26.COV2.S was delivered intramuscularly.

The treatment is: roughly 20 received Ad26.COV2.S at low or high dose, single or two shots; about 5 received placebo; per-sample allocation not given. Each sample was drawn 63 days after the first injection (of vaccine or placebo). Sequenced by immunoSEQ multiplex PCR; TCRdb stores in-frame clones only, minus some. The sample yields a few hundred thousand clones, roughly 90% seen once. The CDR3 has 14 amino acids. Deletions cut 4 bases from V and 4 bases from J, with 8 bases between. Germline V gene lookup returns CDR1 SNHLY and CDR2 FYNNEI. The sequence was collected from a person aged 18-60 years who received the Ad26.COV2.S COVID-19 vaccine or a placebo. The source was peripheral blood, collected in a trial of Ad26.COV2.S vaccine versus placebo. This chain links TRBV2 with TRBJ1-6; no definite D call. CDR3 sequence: CASSGTAYNSPLHF. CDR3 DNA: TGTGCCAGCAGTGGGACCGCTTATAATTCACCCCTCCACTTT.